The clone carrying this T cell receptor (beta chain) was observed a handful of times. The record originates from a study of yellow fever vaccine responses in identical twins. TCRdb redid the calling of the RT-PCR reads with MiXCR, one entry per CDR3 protein. Among approximately 16,000 distinct CDR3 sequences, roughly 80% were seen once, and the ten largest hold roughly 1.8%. This CDR3 is built from 15 residues. Trimming took off 0 bases at V and 1 base at J, with 7 bases between the two ends. The receptor was derived from a woman between 18 and 29 years old who received the yellow fever vaccine. The specimen comprised T cells from blood (PBMCs), unsorted or a sorted subset (not recorded which), sampled before or after yellow fever vaccination (not recorded which). The rearrangement joins TRBV23-1 to TRBJ1-5; no clear D. TRBV23-1 is given ORF status, its function remaining uncertain. The CDR3 is CASSQSAESNQPQHF. Here the CDR3 DNA reads TGCGCCAGCAGTCAATCGGCGGAGAGCAATCAGCCCCAGCATTTT.